Below are 13 T cell receptor beta chains sequenced from a single sample in a study of long-term antiretroviral therapy in people with HIV. A v3.0 immunoSEQ assay was performed at survey level. The protocol was immunoSEQ multiplex PCR, while the TCRdb copy is restricted to in-frame clones and leaves out a portion. The table lists some 38,000 clones, around 80% of them singletons. The sequences come from unsorted PBMCs, collected 1.5 years after starting antiretroviral therapy. The receptors were gathered from a young man with HIV.

This clone occurred once. CDR3 sequence (DNA): TGTGCCAGCAGCTTCGACACAGATACGCAGTATTTT. This gives the protein CASSFDTDTQYF. The gene calls are TRBV7-2 and TRBJ2-3; D not resolved. The CDR3 spans 12 residues. From germline, CDR1 is SGHTA and CDR2 FQGNSA. Trimming stripped 3 bases from V and 2 bases from J, with 3 bases between.

J is TRBJ1-4 and V is TRBV6-5; 10 positions match TRBD1. From germline, CDR1 is MNHEY and CDR2 SVGAGI. The CDR3 runs to 15 residues. Trimming removed 0 bases from V and 7 bases from J; junction bases left unmatched: 2. The CDR3 DNA follows: TGTGCCAGCAGTTACTCCCGGACAGGGGGTGAAAAACTGTTTTTT. It codes for CASSYSRTGGEKLFF.

V and J are TRBV27 and TRBJ2-1; D unresolved. This CDR3 is 14 amino acids long. The V and J ends lost 4 bases and 3 bases respectively, with 10 bases between them. Germline assignment: CDR1 MNHEY and CDR2 SMNVEV (reference sequence). CDR3 DNA sequence: TGTGCCAGCAGTTCCCGATCTGACTACAATGAGCAGTTCTTC. The encoded protein is CASSSRSDYNEQFF.

This chain joins TRBV5-6 and TRBJ2-3, with D perhaps TRBD1 or TRBD2 (6 bases each). Trimming removed 0 bases from V and 0 bases from J, with 8 bases in between. The CDR3 spans 15 residues. CDR1 SGHDT and CDR2 YYEEEE come from the germline V gene. CDR3 DNA sequence: TGTGCCAGCAGCTTGGAGGGGGGTAGCACAGATACGCAGTATTTT. It yields the protein CASSLEGGSTDTQYF. Full variable domain (remainder filled in from reference TRBV5-6 and TRBJ2-3): DAGVTQSPTHLIKTRGQQVTLRCSPKSGHDTVSWYQQALGQGPQFIFQYYEEEERQRGNFPDRFSGHQFPNYSSELNVNALLLGDSALYLCASSLEGGSTDTQYFGPGTRLTVL.

V and J are TRBV7-2 and TRBJ2-2; 9 bases agree with TRBD1. Germline V CDR1 and CDR2: SGHTA, FQGNSA. The CDR3 contains 15 residues. The V segment lost 5 bases and the J segment 5 bases; nucleotides outside the gene matches: 6. The CDR3 spells CASSKRQGGTGELFF. In nucleotides, the CDR3 is TGTGCCAGCAGCAAAAGACAGGGGGGGACCGGGGAGCTGTTTTTT.

The chain couples TRBV7-2 to TRBJ2-7, with 12 nucleotides matching TRBD2. This CDR3 spans 16 amino acids. V lost 0 bases, J lost 6 bases, and 6 bases stayed unmatched. CDR1 and CDR2 (germline): SGHTA, FQGNSA. DNA for the CDR3: TGTGCCAGCAGCTTAGCATCGACTAGCGGGAGAGGCGAGCAGTACTTC. Protein product: CASSLASTSGRGEQYF.

In its sample, this clone was seen once. V and J are TRBV7-9 and TRBJ1-3; D gene ambiguous. The germline V gene encodes CDR1 SEHNR and CDR2 FQNEAQ (reference sequence). The CDR3 runs to 12 residues. Between the trimmed V and J ends, which lost 3 bases and 6 bases, there was a span of 6 bases. For the CDR3, the DNA is TGTGCCAGCAGCTTTAGGGAAAACACCATATATTTT. Translated: CASSFRENTIYF.

This clone was counted once. Compared with germline, one end of the junction differs, possibly owing to a read error. The V gene is TRBV15, the J gene TRBJ2-1, with 13 bases aligning to TRBD2. CDR3 size: 18 residues. Germline V lookup: CDR1 LNHNV, CDR2 YYDKDF (reference sequence). This chain's CDR3 is CATSSQRLPGLAGPPSLF. CDR3 sequence (DNA): TGTGCCACCAGCAGCCAAAGATTACCGGGACTAGCGGGACCACCTTCCCTCTTC.

V and J are TRBV5-4 and TRBJ2-2; the match to TRBD2 covers 10 bases. This CDR3 region has 15 residues. Germline V CDR1 and CDR2: SGHNT, YYREEE (reference sequence). Trimming took 0 bases from V and 7 from J; bases not matched to a gene: 3. In nucleotides, the CDR3 is TGTGCCAGCAGCTTGGAACTAGCGGGACGCGGGGAGCTGTTTTTT. Translation: CASSLELAGRGELFF.

The CDR3: CASSVGDGNQPQHF. DNA for the CDR3: TGTGCCAGCAGCGTAGGGGACGGCAATCAGCCCCAGCATTTT. The chain uses TRBV9 and TRBJ1-5; D is possibly TRBD1 (5 bases). CDR3 length: 14 residues. Per germline, CDR1 SGDLS and CDR2 YYNGEE. Between the trimmed V and J ends, which lost 0 bases and 2 bases, there was a span of 6 bases.

Judged by abundance, this clone is medium-sized (0.01 to 0.1%). The rearrangement uses TRBV7-9 and TRBJ1-3, with D perhaps matching TRBD1 (6 bases). Between the trimmed V and J ends, which lost 1 base and 2 bases, there was a span of 12 bases. Looked up from germline, CDR1 is SEHNR and CDR2 is FQNEAQ (reference sequence). There are 16 residues in the CDR3. For the CDR3, the DNA is TGTGCCAGCAGCTTAGAGGCAGGGGTCGCTGGAAACACCATATATTTT. Translating it yields CASSLEAGVAGNTIYF.

This clone was counted once. The gene calls are TRBV4-2 and TRBJ1-3; 9 nucleotides match TRBD1. The trim removed 4 bases at V and 6 bases at J, leaving 10 bases unmatched. The CDR3 consists of 16 residues. CDR1 and CDR2 from the germline V gene are LGHNA and YNFKEQ. The CDR3 protein is CASSRGDRQGENTIYF. The CDR3 DNA sequence: TGTGCCAGCAGCCGCGGAGATCGACAGGGGGAAAACACCATATATTTT.

This clone has only a few counts. This chain uses TRBV27 with TRBJ1-2, with TRBD1 identical over 9 bases. The V and J ends lost 3 bases and 4 bases, in that order; junction bases with no gene match: 9. This CDR3 comprises 16 residues. Germline V gene data show CDR1 as MNHEY and CDR2 as SMNVEV (reference sequence). The CDR3, as DNA: TGTGCCAGCAGTTTTTCGGGTACAGGGGGCATCTATGGCTACACCTTC. Protein: CASSFSGTGGIYGYTF.